The next 25 T cell receptor beta chains were all read from a single sample in a study of cytomegalovirus exposure and HLA in healthy donors (dated by TCRdb to about 2017). The library was obtained by the immunoSEQ multiplex PCR assay. For the multiplex PCR, a mixture combining 60 forward primers for TCR Vbeta segments and 13 reverse primers for TCR Jbeta segments was used. As stored in TCRdb, this immuneACCESS dataset retains in-frame rearrangements with V and J assigned. A fraction of the clones does not appear; measured against another copy, unresolved V genes explain less than half of the discrepancy, and the remainder lacks a known reason. The sample table contains about 130,000 clones; only one count was recorded for approximately 78% of them. Jointly, the top ten make up 5.5% to 6% of the sample. The sequenced material came from PBMCs. Every receptor here comes from a woman aged 40 to 50 in good health and CMV-seropositive.

The CDR3 loop reads CATSKDLQNSPLHF. As DNA, the CDR3 is TGTGCCACCAGCAAAGACTTACAGAATTCACCCCTCCACTTT. This chain joins TRBV15 and TRBJ1-6; D not certain. The CDR3 length is 14 residues. Germline-derived CDR1 and CDR2 are LNHNV and YYDKDF (reference sequence). V lost 4 bases and J lost 7, with 11 bases in between.

The chain has TRBV11-3 and TRBJ2-2; 7 bases match TRBD1. The germline gives CDR1 SGHNT, CDR2 YENEEA. The CDR3 totals 15 residues. The ends lost 5 bases at V and 1 base at J; junction bases unmatched: 4. The CDR3 DNA reads TGTGCCAGCAGCAGCGGACAGGAGAACACCGGGGAGCTGTTTTTT. Translation gives CASSSGQENTGELFF.

This clone was recorded only once. The gene calls are TRBV5-1 and TRBJ2-1; TRBD2 is a possible D gene (5 bases). The V gene lost 1 base and the J gene lost 0 bases, with 5 bases spanning the gap. The V gene's germline CDR1 is SGHRS and CDR2 YFSETQ. This CDR3 is 14 amino acids long. CDR3 region: CASSLTSSYNEQFF. The CDR3 bases are TGCGCCAGCAGCTTGACTAGCTCCTACAATGAGCAGTTCTTC.

The rearrangement uses TRBV27 and TRBJ2-5; 8 bases are shared with TRBD1. J gave up 5 bases and V 2 bases, and 7 bases lay outside the gene matches. CDR3 length equals 15 residues. Germline-derived CDR1 and CDR2 are MNHEY and SMNVEV (reference sequence). The CDR3 DNA reads TGTGCCAGCAGTTTAGGCCAGGGGGCTTGGGAGACCCAGTACTTC. Encoded protein: CASSLGQGAWETQYF.

The chain has TRBV7-9 and TRBJ1-5; 7 bases map to TRBD1. Trimming took 5 bases from V and 0 from J; bases not matched to a gene: 4. The CDR3 has 15 amino acids. Germline loops: CDR1 SEHNR, CDR2 FQNEAQ (reference sequence). The CDR3 nucleotides are TGTGCCAGCAGCCCACAGGGGAATAGCAATCAGCCCCAGCATTTT. Amino acids: CASSPQGNSNQPQHF.

The chain is built from TRBV4-2 and TRBJ2-2; 9 bases are a match to TRBD1. V shed 0 bases, J shed 2 bases, and the junction held 4 bases outside the gene matches. Per the germline V gene, CDR1 is LGHNA and CDR2 is YNFKEQ. There are 17 residues in the CDR3. The CDR3 spells CASSQEGTGRNTGELFF. CDR3 nucleotides: TGTGCCAGCAGCCAAGAAGGGACAGGGCGTAACACCGGGGAGCTGTTTTTT.

The chain uses TRBV27 and TRBJ1-1, with D perhaps TRBD1 (5 bases). The CDR3 is 17 residues long. CDR1 MNHEY and CDR2 SMNVEV come from the germline V gene (reference sequence). The germline V and J ends were trimmed by 2 bases and 0 bases, with 16 bases remaining between them. The CDR3 sequence is CASSLRRLDRLNTEAFF. DNA of the CDR3: TGTGCCAGCAGTTTACGGCGCCTTGACAGATTGAACACTGAAGCTTTCTTT.

The V and J genes are TRBV4-1 and TRBJ1-2; no clear D gene. This CDR3 is built from 12 residues. Germline CDR1 is MGHRA and CDR2 is YSYEKL. Trimming removed 1 base at V and 4 bases at J, with 4 bases between. The CDR3 DNA is TGCGCCAGCAGCCAAGCAGGCTATGGCTACACCTTC. This encodes CASSQAGYGYTF.

The V gene is TRBV10-3, the J gene TRBJ2-7, with 7 bases lining up with TRBD1. The CDR3 loop spans 13 amino acids. Germline CDR1 and CDR2: ENHRY and SYGVKD. J lost 4 bases, V lost 5 bases, and 5 bases had no gene match. CDR3 in DNA: TGTGCCATCAGTAGAAGACAGGGATACGAGCAGTACTTC. Its protein product is CAISRRQGYEQYF.

This clone was recorded once. The chain joins TRBV6-1 to TRBJ1-5; D is undetermined. The CDR3 extends over 15 amino acids. The V end was cut by 2 bases, the J end by 2 bases, with 10 bases between. CDR1 and CDR2 from the germline V gene are MNHNS and SASEGT. The CDR3: CASSEHRGGNQPQHF. The CDR3 region has the DNA TGTGCCAGCAGTGAACACCGGGGTGGCAATCAGCCCCAGCATTTT.

The rearrangement joins TRBV6-1 to TRBJ1-4; 9 nucleotides line up with TRBD1. The junction had 8 bases not matched to a gene; V was cut back by 7 bases and J by 5 bases. Germline V CDR1 and CDR2: MNHNS, SASEGT. There are 15 residues in the CDR3. For the CDR3, the DNA is TGTGCCAGCAAACCGGGGACAGGGTCCAATGAAAAACTGTTTTTT. Protein product: CASKPGTGSNEKLFF.

This CDR3 reads CASNPGPDEKLFF. The CDR3 DNA reads as TGTGCCAGCAATCCGGGTCCAGATGAAAAACTGTTTTTT. The rearrangement joins TRBV7-9 to TRBJ1-4; D unclear. Germline V lookup: CDR1 SEHNR, CDR2 FQNEAQ (reference sequence). The CDR3 totals 13 residues. V gave up 7 bases and J gave up 6 bases, with 12 bases separating them.

This clone appeared once. The chain is built from TRBV2 and TRBJ1-1, with a weak D call TRBD1 (6 bases). The CDR3 is made up of 12 amino acids. Germline CDR1 is SNHLY and CDR2 is FYNNEI. V was pared by 7 bases and J by 0 bases, with 6 bases between. CDR3 DNA: TGTGCCAGCAACAGGGTGAACACTGAAGCTTTCTTT. Protein: CASNRVNTEAFF.

This rearrangement joins TRBV7-2 to TRBJ2-7; TRBD2 agrees at 11 bases. The CDR3 spans 15 residues. The junction had 6 bases not matched to a gene; V was cut back by 6 bases and J by 2 bases. The V gene's germline CDR1 is SGHTA and CDR2 FQGNSA. For the CDR3, the DNA is TGTGCCAGCAGTCTAGGACTAGCGGGCACCTACGAGCAGTACTTC. Translated, it gives CASSLGLAGTYEQYF. Drawing the rest from reference TRBV7-2 and TRBJ2-7, the complete variable domain is GAGVSQSPSNKVTEKGKDVELRCDPISGHTALYWYRQSLGQGLEFLIYFQGNSAPDKSGLPSDRFSAERTGGSVSTLTIQRTQQEDSAVYLCASSLGLAGTYEQYFGPGTRLTVT.

The CDR3 here is CASSPSGRSAEQYF. Written as DNA, the CDR3 is TGTGCCAGCAGTCCTAGCGGGAGATCGGCCGAGCAGTACTTC. The chain couples TRBV28 to TRBJ2-7; 10 nucleotides align to TRBD2. The CDR3 has 14 amino acids. With 5 bases clipped from V and 6 bases from J, the junction kept 7 bases outside the gene matches. Germline V gives CDR1 MDHEN, CDR2 SYDVKM.

This sequence joins TRBV4-1 and TRBJ2-7; 11 bases align to TRBD2. V shed 1 base, J shed 3 bases, and the junction held 2 bases outside the gene matches. Germline CDR1 MGHRA, CDR2 YSYEKL. This CDR3 contains 15 residues. The CDR3 bases are TGCGCCAGCAGCCAAGGAACTAGCGGGGGCTACGAGCAGTACTTC. Translated: CASSQGTSGGYEQYF.

J is TRBJ2-7 and V is TRBV6-1, with 8 bases that match TRBD2. Germline V gene lookup returns CDR1 MNHNS and CDR2 SASEGT. V trimming: 2 bases; J trimming: 3 bases; junction bases outside the gene matches: 6. CDR3 length: 15 amino acids. The CDR3 bases are TGTGCCAGCAGTGAAAGCCTAGCGGGTGTCTACGAGCAGTACTTC. It yields the protein CASSESLAGVYEQYF.

V and J are TRBV7-3 and TRBJ2-5; 7 bases are shared with TRBD2. Judging by the DNA end, TRBJ2-7 fits better; the J call may be wrong. The CDR3 is 14 amino acids. Germline V gives CDR1 SGHTA, CDR2 FQGTGA. The CDR3 region has the DNA TGTGCCAGCAGCTTAATAGGCGGGAGCGGCGAGCAGTACTTC. It translates to CASSLIGGSGEQYF.

This clone came up a few times. This chain links TRBV18 with TRBJ2-3; D is possibly TRBD1 (5 bases). The length of the CDR3 is 15 residues. V lost 5 bases to trimming and J lost 2 bases, with 14 bases between them. CDR1 and CDR2 from the germline V gene are KGHSH and LQKENI. The CDR3 nucleotides read TGTGCCAGCTCAAACTATTCAGGGATCACAGATACGCAGTATTTT. Translation: CASSNYSGITDTQYF.

V and J are TRBV29-1 and TRBJ2-1; tentative D call: TRBD2 (6 bases). Germline V CDR1 and CDR2: SQVTM, ANQGSEA. The CDR3 runs to 14 residues. V was trimmed by 0 bases and J by 4 bases, leaving 10 bases between them. CDR3 region: CSVEDPRGYNEQFF. Written as DNA, the CDR3 is TGCAGCGTTGAAGATCCACGGGGGTACAATGAGCAGTTCTTC.

As for this clone: At one boundary the junction diverges from the germline segment, which might be a read error. The rearrangement uses TRBV7-3 and TRBJ2-4; 11 bases are a match to TRBD2. Germline-derived CDR1 and CDR2 are SGHTA and FQGTGA. CDR3 length equals 16 residues. The CDR3 DNA sequence: TGTGCCAGCAGCTCGGGACTAGCGGCCGGAAAAAGCATTCAGTACTTC. This codes for CASSSGLAAGKSIQYF.

This clone occurred once. The rearrangement links TRBV6-5 to TRBJ2-3, with 9 bases matching TRBD2. The CDR3 covers 15 residues. The trim removed 6 bases at V and 4 bases at J, leaving 8 bases unmatched. Per the germline V gene, CDR1 is MNHEY and CDR2 is SVGAGI. The CDR3 reads CASRPLAGIPDTQYF. The CDR3 DNA follows: TGTGCCAGCAGGCCACTAGCGGGTATTCCAGATACGCAGTATTTT.

The chain couples TRBV18 to TRBJ2-1; TRBD1 aligns across 8 bases. V was clipped by 0 bases and J by 9 bases; unmatched bases: 10. This CDR3 region has 16 residues. Per germline, CDR1 KGHSH and CDR2 LQKENI. As DNA, the CDR3 is TGTGCCAGCTCACCACCCCACCAGGGGGCACCGAGTGAGCAGTTCTTC. Residues: CASSPPHQGAPSEQFF.

The V call is TRBV4-3, the J call TRBJ1-4, with D unclear. Trimming shortened V by 0 bases and J by 5 bases, and 7 bases separated the two germline ends. In germline, CDR1 is LGHNA, CDR2 YSLEER. CDR3 length: 14 amino acids. The CDR3 loop is CASSQDDSNEKLFF. The CDR3 coding sequence is TGCGCCAGCAGCCAAGATGACTCCAATGAAAAACTGTTTTTT.

The DNA of the CDR3 is TGTGCCAGCAGCCTATTAACTAGCGGGGGTTGGCAGTTCTTC. The encoded protein is CASSLLTSGGWQFF. The gene calls are TRBV13 and TRBJ2-1; TRBD2 matches 11 bases. CDR1 PRHDT and CDR2 FYEKMQ come from the germline V gene (reference sequence). The CDR3 totals 14 residues. V shed 5 bases, J shed 12 bases, and the junction held 9 bases outside the gene matches.